What follows are 13 T cell receptor beta chains derived from one specimen sequenced in a study of T cell clones after liver transplantation. Method: immunoSEQ multiplex PCR; TCRdb's copy keeps in-frame clones and lacks some. This table holds some 20,000 clones, approximately 80% found once. The sample in question was CD8+ T cells from blood, obtained 54 months after liver transplant. The origin of the receptors is a human patient who received a liver transplant. Part of the T cell pool may stem from the graft donor.

The chain is built from TRBV10-1 and TRBJ2-7, with 10 bases fitting TRBD1. The germline V gene encodes CDR1 WNHNN and CDR2 SYGVQD (reference sequence). V lost 7 bases to trimming and J lost 2 bases; unmatched junction nucleotides: 5. This CDR3 is built from 14 residues. The CDR3 bases are TGCGCCAGCATCCTGGACAGGGGGGCCTACGAGCAGTACTTC. Encoded protein: CASILDRGAYEQYF.

The chain has TRBV6-1 and TRBJ1-6; weak D call: TRBD1 (5 bases). The CDR3 consists of 14 residues. The V end lost 1 base, the J end lost 10 bases, and 11 bases lay between the germline ends. Looked up from germline, CDR1 is MNHNS and CDR2 is SASEGT. The CDR3 reads CASSEGPEGSPLHF. The CDR3 region has the DNA TGTGCCAGCAGTGAAGGGCCGGAGGGGTCACCCCTCCACTTT.

This chain joins TRBV6-5 and TRBJ2-3; 9 bases line up with TRBD2. Trimming cost V 0 bases and J 3 bases; bases outside gene matches: 1. The germline V gene encodes CDR1 MNHEY and CDR2 SVGAGI. The CDR3 covers 15 residues. The CDR3 coding sequence is TGTGCCAGCAGTTACTCTAGCGGGGGTACAGATACGCAGTATTTT. This translates into CASSYSSGGTDTQYF.

This clone is judged medium-sized. The sample has other DNA sequences that encode this CDR3 too. The chain joins TRBV19 to TRBJ2-1; D gene unclear. Looked up from germline, CDR1 is LNHDA and CDR2 is SQIVND (reference sequence). The CDR3 has 12 residues. The V gene lost 5 bases and the J gene lost 0 bases, with 2 bases spanning the gap. This CDR3 is CASSPSYNEQFF. CDR3 nucleotides: TGTGCCAGTAGTCCCTCCTACAATGAGCAGTTCTTC.

The chain is built from TRBV9 and TRBJ2-1; no definite D call. This CDR3 is 15 amino acids long. Trimming took 0 bases from V and 0 from J, leaving 7 bases between them. Germline V gene sequence: CDR1 SGDLS, CDR2 YYNGEE. CDR3 loop: CASSVGTSSYNEQFF. DNA for the CDR3: TGTGCCAGCAGCGTAGGAACCAGCTCCTACAATGAGCAGTTCTTC. Full variable domain (remainder filled in from reference TRBV9 and TRBJ2-1): DSGVTQTPKHLITATGQRVTLRCSPRSGDLSVYWYQQSLDQGLQFLIQYYNGEERAKGNILERFSAQQFPDLHSELNLSSLELGDSALYFCASSVGTSSYNEQFFGPGTRLTVL.

This clone turned up a few times. This chain uses TRBV5-4 with TRBJ1-2; no reliable D call. Germline loops: CDR1 SGHNT, CDR2 YYREEE (reference sequence). The CDR3 spans 13 residues. Trimming took off 0 bases at V and 6 bases at J, with 9 bases between the two ends. The CDR3 region has the DNA TGTGCCAGCAGCTTGGGGGGTACCGATGGCTACACCTTC. Translated: CASSLGGTDGYTF.

The chain employs TRBV28 and TRBJ2-7, with TRBD2 matching 11 bases. The CDR3 totals 15 residues. The germline V gene has CDR1 MDHEN and CDR2 SYDVKM. V dropped 7 bases and J dropped 5; count of bases not matched to a gene: 10. For the CDR3, the DNA is TGTGCCAGCACCGAAGGGCTAGCGGGGGGTCACGAGCAGTACTTC. Residues: CASTEGLAGGHEQYF.

This chain uses TRBV28 with TRBJ2-7; D not certain. CDR3 length: 16 amino acids. Deletions cut 2 bases from V and 0 bases from J, with 14 bases between. Germline values: CDR1 MDHEN, CDR2 SYDVKM. DNA of the CDR3: TGTGCCAGCAGTTTAAGGAGCTCGGGCCTCTCCTACGAGCAGTACTTC. Its protein is CASSLRSSGLSYEQYF.

The CDR3 nucleotides read TGTGCCAGCAGCTCCACCCTTCCCGGGACAGGTGCATTGGGCACAGATACGCAGTATTTT. Its translation: CASSSTLPGTGALGTDTQYF. This sequence joins TRBV13 and TRBJ2-3; 8 nucleotides align to TRBD1. CDR3 length equals 20 residues. Germline V gene data show CDR1 as PRHDT and CDR2 as FYEKMQ (reference sequence). V was pared by 4 bases and J by 1 base, with 19 bases of the junction left unmatched.

This clone was counted once. The CDR3 sequence is CASGGALETQYF. The CDR3 DNA reads as TGTGCCAGCGGCGGGGCATTGGAGACCCAGTACTTC. The chain has TRBV2 and TRBJ2-5; tentative D call: TRBD2 (6 bases). V lost 8 bases and J lost 5, with 12 bases in between. The CDR3 has 12 amino acids. Germline loops: CDR1 SNHLY, CDR2 FYNNEI.

This chain links TRBV27 with TRBJ2-2; 10 positions match TRBD2. This CDR3 is built from 16 residues. Unmatched junction bases numbered 7, after V lost 5 bases and J lost 4 bases. Germline V CDR1 and CDR2: MNHEY, SMNVEV (reference sequence). CDR3 residues: CASSRGAGGLTGELFF. The CDR3 DNA reads as TGTGCCAGCAGTAGGGGAGCGGGGGGGCTCACCGGGGAGCTGTTTTTT.

V gene TRBV27 combines with J gene TRBJ2-7; perhaps TRBD2 as D (6 bases). This CDR3 contains 14 residues. Germline V CDR1 and CDR2: MNHEY, SMNVEV (reference sequence). The germline V and J ends were trimmed by 7 bases and 4 bases, with 17 bases remaining between them. CDR3 nucleotides: TGTGCCAGCAACGACCCGGGACTGACGTACGAGCAGTACTTC. Its translation is CASNDPGLTYEQYF.

V gene TRBV19 combines with J gene TRBJ2-3; TRBD1 matches 10 bases. V was pared by 2 bases and J by 4 bases, with 6 bases of the junction left unmatched. The CDR3 totals 16 residues. In germline, CDR1 is LNHDA, CDR2 SQIVND (reference sequence). CDR3 sequence (DNA): TGTGCCAGTAGTATACACGGGACAGGGGTCCCAGATACGCAGTATTTT. Its protein is CASSIHGTGVPDTQYF.